The rows below give T cell receptor beta chains drawn from one sample of a study of blood T cell repertoires in COVID-19. Assay used: immunoSEQ multiplex PCR; TCRdb lists only in-frame clones, some missing. The profile shows under 300,000 clones, about 90% of them singletons. The sample consisted of PBMCs or T cells enriched from blood (not recorded which). The receptor set was obtained from a woman between 18 and 29 years old who had recovered from COVID-19. CDR3s include the opening cysteine and the closing phenylalanine or tryptophan. The order of the fields is J gene, clone size, D gene, V gene, CDR3 protein, CDR3 DNA. The D gene is left open where the match is weak. Clone size is stated in some rows and not others, as once, few, many or a class when expanded.

TRBJ1-1 . . TRBV4-1 CASSLSSGGSTEAFF TGCGCCAGCAGCCTATCGTCTGGAGGGAGCACTGAAGCTTTCTTT
TRBJ1-1 . . TRBV6-5 CASSYRDTEAFF TGTGCCAGCAGTTACCGCGACACTGAAGCTTTCTTT
TRBJ2-7 . . TRBV14 CASSPTGLGPEQYF TGTGCCAGCAGCCCCACCGGACTGGGTCCCGAGCAGTACTTC
TRBJ1-2 . . TRBV9 CASSPGGQDYGYTF TGTGCCAGCAGCCCGGGGGGGCAAGACTATGGCTACACCTTC
TRBJ2-2 . TRBD2 TRBV4-3 CASSQEPAGTNTGELFF TGCGCCAGCAGCCAAGAGCCAGCGGGGACCAACACCGGGGAGCTGTTTTTT
TRBJ2-5 . . TRBV6-5 CASSYRGFGQETQYF TGTGCCAGCAGTTACCGAGGGTTTGGCCAAGAGACCCAGTACTTC
TRBJ1-6 . . TRBV9 CASSPLGRNSPLHF TGTGCCAGCAGCCCCCTGGGGAGGAATTCACCCCTCCACTTT
TRBJ2-1 . TRBD2 TRBV7-9 CASSPTSGEQFF TGTGCCAGCAGCCCGACTAGCGGAGAGCAGTTCTTC
TRBJ2-1 . TRBD2 TRBV13 CASSDMTSGSLGNEQFF TGTGCCAGCAGCGATATGACTAGCGGAAGCCTTGGGAATGAGCAGTTCTTC
TRBJ1-1 . TRBD1 TRBV28 CASSLPGQANTEAFF TGTGCCAGCAGTTTACCGGGACAGGCGAACACTGAAGCTTTCTTT
TRBJ2-3 once . TRBV7-2 CASSLWGGLTDTQYF TGTGCCAGCAGCTTATGGGGGGGCCTCACAGATACGCAGTATTTT
TRBJ2-1 few TRBD1 TRBV10-3 CATVGQEDYNEQFF TGTGCCACCGTGGGACAGGAAGACTACAATGAGCAGTTCTTC
TRBJ2-5 . . TRBV2 CASTYRQETQYF TGTGCCAGCACCTACAGGCAAGAGACCCAGTACTTC
TRBJ1-4 . TRBD1 TRBV9 CASSARDREKLFF TGTGCCAGCAGCGCCCGGGACAGGGAAAAACTGTTTTTT
TRBJ2-7 once TRBD1 TRBV5-1 CASRTGTGGPYEQYF TGCGCCAGCAGAACCGGGACAGGGGGCCCCTACGAGCAGTACTTC
TRBJ1-1 . . TRBV11-3 CASSLYSEAFF TGTGCCAGCAGCTTATACAGTGAAGCTTTCTTT
TRBJ1-3 . TRBD1 TRBV7-9 CASSHLDRGNTIYF TGTGCCAGCAGCCACTTGGACAGGGGTAACACCATATATTTT
TRBJ1-2 . . TRBV7-9 CASSFTGDYGYTF TGTGCCAGCAGCTTTACCGGGGACTATGGCTACACCTTC
TRBJ1-2 few TRBD1 TRBV6-5 CASTPGGYGYTF TGTGCCAGCACCCCAGGGGGATATGGCTACACCTTC
TRBJ2-1 . TRBD2 TRBV4-2 CASTAGTISYNEQFF TGTGCCAGCACCGCCGGGACTATCTCCTACAATGAGCAGTTCTTC
TRBJ2-7 . . TRBV3-1/TRBV3-2 CASSQGETVDLHSF TGTGCCAGCAGCCAAGGAGAAACGGTGGACTTGCATTCTTTC
TRBJ2-3 . . TRBV3-1/TRBV3-2 CASSQSNLGSQYF TGTGCCAGCAGCCAATCCAATCTAGGATCGCAGTATTTT
TRBJ1-1 . . TRBV28 CASSLWVGGDTEAFF TGTGCCAGCAGTTTATGGGTGGGGGGGGACACTGAAGCTTTCTTT
TRBJ2-4 . TRBD2 TRBV3-1/TRBV3-2 CASSQVAGGLNIQYF TGTGCCAGCAGCCAAGTCGCGGGGGGGTTGAACATTCAGTACTTC
TRBJ1-2 . . TRBV13 CASSSNRERKYGYTF TGTGCCAGCAGCTCTAACAGGGAAAGGAAGTATGGCTACACCTTC
TRBJ2-6 . . TRBV18 CASSPDDQGSGANVLTF TGTGCCAGCTCACCAGACGATCAGGGTTCTGGGGCCAACGTCCTGACTTTC
TRBJ2-3 . TRBD2 TRBV7-6 CASSSVAGLTDTQYF TGTGCCAGCAGCTCGGTAGCGGGACTCACAGATACGCAGTATTTT
TRBJ1-2 . . TRBV7-2 CASSSKGGRLRNYGYTF TGTGCCAGCAGCTCCAAGGGGGGGCGCTTACGGAACTATGGCTACACCTTC
TRBJ1-6 once . TRBV19 CASSIGRMGSPLHF TGTGCCAGTAGTATAGGCAGGATGGGTTCACCCCTCCACTTT
TRBJ1-6 . TRBD1 TRBV19 CASSKGGQGIPPLHF TGTGCCAGTAGCAAAGGCGGACAGGGGATTCCACCCCTCCACTTT
TRBJ2-6 . . TRBV10-3 CAIAAPGANVLTF TGTGCCATCGCGGCCCCTGGGGCCAACGTCCTGACTTTC
TRBJ1-2 . . TRBV2 CASSESRGAGYGYTF TGTGCCAGCAGTGAATCCCGGGGGGCGGGATATGGCTACACCTTC
TRBJ1-1 few . TRBV11-3 CASSRDTEAFF TGTGCCAGCAGTCGGGACACTGAAGCTTTCTTT
TRBJ2-5 . TRBD2 TRBV9 CASSARGLAEETQYF TGTGCCAGCAGCGCGCGGGGACTAGCAGAAGAGACCCAGTACTTC
TRBJ2-7 once TRBD1 TRBV5-4 CASSLGQGPYEQYF TGTGCCAGCAGCTTAGGACAGGGACCCTACGAGCAGTACTTC
TRBJ1-1 . . TRBV29-1 CSVEEAQNTEAFF TGCAGCGTTGAAGAAGCTCAAAACACTGAAGCTTTCTTT
TRBJ2-1 . TRBD2 TRBV7-9 CASTFPGLAGVYNEQFF TGTGCCAGCACCTTTCCGGGACTAGCGGGAGTCTACAATGAGCAGTTCTTC
TRBJ1-1 . TRBD1 TRBV28 CASSPGTGGLNTEAFF TGTGCCAGCAGTCCCGGGACAGGGGGTTTGAACACTGAAGCTTTCTTT
TRBJ2-5 . . TRBV18 CASSPLRGGGETQYF TGTGCCAGCTCACCACTTAGGGGCGGAGGGGAGACCCAGTACTTC
TRBJ2-7 . TRBD2 TRBV24-1 CATSDPSSGTGYEQYF TGTGCCACCAGTGATCCAAGTAGCGGGACGGGTTACGAGCAGTACTTC
TRBJ1-3 . . TRBV5-4 CASSFTQGNTIYF TGTGCCAGCAGCTTTACCCAGGGAAACACCATATATTTT
TRBJ1-5 . . TRBV28 CASSLGERYQPQHF TGTGCCAGCAGTTTAGGGGAGAGGTATCAGCCCCAGCATTTT
TRBJ2-5 . . TRBV28 CASSPVAGETQYF TGTGCCAGCAGTCCCGTAGCTGGAGAGACCCAGTACTTC
TRBJ1-1 . . TRBV28 CASSVGTEAFF TGTGCCAGCAGCGTCGGTACTGAAGCTTTCTTT
TRBJ2-1 . . TRBV11-2 CASSLVPGTPGGEFF TGTGCCAGCAGCTTAGTTCCCGGGACTCCGGGTGGGGAGTTCTTC
TRBJ1-5 . . TRBV15 CATSGSTRPQHF TGTGCCACCAGCGGGTCTACTAGGCCCCAGCATTTT
TRBJ2-7 . TRBD2 TRBV11-2 CASSLEIAGAGYEQYF TGTGCCAGCAGCCTAGAAATAGCGGGAGCAGGGTACGAGCAGTACTTC
TRBJ1-2 . . TRBV27 CASSPQGPLAYGYTF TGTGCCAGCAGTCCCCAGGGGCCTCTGGCTTATGGCTACACCTTC
TRBJ2-3 . TRBD1 TRBV19 CASSRIPGQGATDTQYF TGTGCCAGTAGTAGGATCCCGGGACAGGGGGCCACAGATACGCAGTATTTT
TRBJ1-2 few . TRBV3-1/TRBV3-2 CASSQFDGYTF TGTGCCAGCAGCCAATTCGATGGCTACACCTTC
TRBJ2-7 once . TRBV7-6 CASQGRGSEQYF TGTGCCAGCCAAGGCCGGGGATCCGAGCAGTACTTC